The present entry profiles one T cell receptor (beta chain) with its context. It was with random hexamers that roughly 0.45 to 1 ug RNA was reverse transcribed. immunoSEQ multiplex PCR amplified TCR beta CDR3 across 54 Vbeta, 13 Jbeta. Each CDR3 protein is one row after TCRdb ran MiXCR on the immunoSEQ multiplex PCR reads. The table records approximately 160,000 distinct CDR3 sequences, roughly 92% of them present only once. The CDR3 runs 17 residues. Germline-derived CDR1 and CDR2 are MNHEY and SVGAGI. Losses at the gene ends were 0 bases for V and 9 bases for J; bases not matched to a gene: 11. This entry is derived from a study of CD8 T cells in Susac syndrome.

The TCR sequence derives from a human donor with multiple sclerosis. The gene calls are TRBV6-5 and TRBJ1-6, with 7 bases identical to TRBD1. The sample taken for sequencing was CD4+ T cells from PBMCs. The CDR3 loop reads CASSYSNRGTGVSPLHF. CDR3 DNA sequence: TGTGCCAGCAGTTACTCGAACCGGGGAACAGGGGTTTCACCCCTCCACTTT.